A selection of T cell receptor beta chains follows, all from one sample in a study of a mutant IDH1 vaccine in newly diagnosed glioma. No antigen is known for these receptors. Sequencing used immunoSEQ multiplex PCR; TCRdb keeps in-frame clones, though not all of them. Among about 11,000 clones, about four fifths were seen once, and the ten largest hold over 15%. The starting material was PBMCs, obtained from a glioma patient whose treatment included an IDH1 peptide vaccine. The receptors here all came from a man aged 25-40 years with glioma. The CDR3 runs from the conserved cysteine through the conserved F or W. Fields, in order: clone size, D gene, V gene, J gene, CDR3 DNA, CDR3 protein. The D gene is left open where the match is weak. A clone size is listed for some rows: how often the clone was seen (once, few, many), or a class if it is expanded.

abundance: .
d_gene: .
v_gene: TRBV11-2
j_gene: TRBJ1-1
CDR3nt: TGTGCCAGCAGCTTAGGGGGTATCGCTGAAGCTTTCTTT
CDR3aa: CASSLGGIAEAFF

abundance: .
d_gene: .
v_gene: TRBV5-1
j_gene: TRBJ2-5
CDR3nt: TGCGCCAGCAAAAAGGGGCCGGGGGAGACCCAGTACTTC
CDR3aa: CASKKGPGETQYF

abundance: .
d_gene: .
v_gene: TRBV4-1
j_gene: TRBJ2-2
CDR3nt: TGCGCCAGCAGCCAAAGGACGGGAAACACCGGGGAGCTGTTTTTT
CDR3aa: CASSQRTGNTGELFF

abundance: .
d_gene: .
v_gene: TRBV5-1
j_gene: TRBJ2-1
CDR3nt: TGCGCCAGCAGCTTGGGGCACGAAGCCTACAATGAGCAGTTCTTC
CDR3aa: CASSLGHEAYNEQFF

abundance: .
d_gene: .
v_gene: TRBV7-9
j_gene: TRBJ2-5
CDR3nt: TGTGCCAGCAGCTACCCAGCTAGTATGGGACAAGAGACCCAGTACTTC
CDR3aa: CASSYPASMGQETQYF

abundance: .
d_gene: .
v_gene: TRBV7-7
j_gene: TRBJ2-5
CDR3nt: TGTGCCAGCAGCTTAGGGGGAGGGGGAGCGGAGACCCAGTACTTC
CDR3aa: CASSLGGGGAETQYF

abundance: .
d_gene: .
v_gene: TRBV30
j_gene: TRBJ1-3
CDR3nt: TGTGCCTGGAGTGTACATCCGGGAAACACCATATATTTT
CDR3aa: CAWSVHPGNTIYF

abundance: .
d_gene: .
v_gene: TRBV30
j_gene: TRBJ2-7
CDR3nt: TGTGCCTGGACCCCGGGCCGAATCTCCTACGAGCAGTACTTC
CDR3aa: CAWTPGRISYEQYF

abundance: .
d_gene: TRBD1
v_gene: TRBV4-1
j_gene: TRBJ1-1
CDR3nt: TGCGCCAGCAGCCGGACGATACAGGGGATGAACACTGAAGCTTTCTTT
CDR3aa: CASSRTIQGMNTEAFF

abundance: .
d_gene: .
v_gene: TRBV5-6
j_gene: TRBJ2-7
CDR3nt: TGTGCCAGCAGCTTGCCGACCTCCTACGAGCAGTACTTC
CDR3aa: CASSLPTSYEQYF

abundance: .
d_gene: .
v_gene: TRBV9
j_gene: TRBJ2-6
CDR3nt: TGTGCCAGCAGCGTAGGGGCGACTGGGGCCAACGTCCTGACTTTC
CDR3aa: CASSVGATGANVLTF

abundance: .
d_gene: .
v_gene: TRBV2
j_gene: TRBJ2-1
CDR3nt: TGTGCCAGCAAATTCACTTACTCCGACTCCTACAATGAGCAGTTCTTC
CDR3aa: CASKFTYSDSYNEQFF

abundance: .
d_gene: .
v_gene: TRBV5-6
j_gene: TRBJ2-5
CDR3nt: TGTGCCAGCAGCTTGGCTCCGTGGGGGTCTAGAAGAGGAGAGACCCAGTACTTC
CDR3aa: CASSLAPWGSRRGETQYF

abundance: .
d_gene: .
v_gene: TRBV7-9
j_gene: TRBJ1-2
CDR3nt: TGTGCCAGCACCAGAGGGACCGTTAACTATGGCTACACCTTC
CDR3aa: CASTRGTVNYGYTF

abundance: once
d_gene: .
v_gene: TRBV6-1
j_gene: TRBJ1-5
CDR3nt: TGTGCCGGCTCCCCCTCGAGGGGCACCAATCAGCCCCAGCATTTT
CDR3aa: CAGSPSRGTNQPQHF

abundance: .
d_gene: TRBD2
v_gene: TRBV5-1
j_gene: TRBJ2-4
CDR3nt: TGCGCCAGCAGCTGGGGACTAGCGGGAGTGAAGGCCAACATTCAGTACTTC
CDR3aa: CASSWGLAGVKANIQYF

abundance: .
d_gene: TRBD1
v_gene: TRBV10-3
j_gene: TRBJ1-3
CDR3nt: TGTGCCATCAGTGAGTCGACAGGGGGCGACCCCACTGGAAACACCATATATTTT
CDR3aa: CAISESTGGDPTGNTIYF

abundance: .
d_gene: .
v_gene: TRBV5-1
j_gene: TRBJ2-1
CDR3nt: TGCGCCAGCAGCTTGGTCCCCACGGGACTCAGATACAATGAGCAGTTCTTC
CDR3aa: CASSLVPTGLRYNEQFF

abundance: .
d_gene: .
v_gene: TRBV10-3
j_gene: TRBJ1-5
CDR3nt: TGTGCCATCAGCCCTCAAGGAGGGCTCAGCCAGCCCCAGCATTTT
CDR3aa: CAISPQGGLSQPQHF

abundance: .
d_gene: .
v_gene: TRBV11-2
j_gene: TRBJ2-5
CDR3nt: TGTGCCAGCAGCTCCCCGGGAGACCAAGAGACCCAGTACTTC
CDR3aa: CASSSPGDQETQYF

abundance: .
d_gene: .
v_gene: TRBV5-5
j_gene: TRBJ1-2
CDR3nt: TGTGCCAGCAGCTTGGCCGTGGGGGATGGCTACACCTTC
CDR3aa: CASSLAVGDGYTF

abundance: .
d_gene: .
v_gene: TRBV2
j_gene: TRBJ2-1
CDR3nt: TGTGCCAGCAGTGTCTCACTGGCGAATGAGCAGTTCTTC
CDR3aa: CASSVSLANEQFF

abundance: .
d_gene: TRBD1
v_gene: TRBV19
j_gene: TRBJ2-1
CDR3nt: TGTGCCAGTAGTGTACAGGGGAATGAGCAGTTCTTC
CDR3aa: CASSVQGNEQFF

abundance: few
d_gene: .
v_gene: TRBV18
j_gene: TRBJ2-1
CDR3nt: TGTGCCAGCTCACCACCGCAGGGGCCCGAGCAGTTCTTC
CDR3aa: CASSPPQGPEQFF

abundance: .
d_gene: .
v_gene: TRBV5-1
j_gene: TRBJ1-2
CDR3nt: TGCGCCAGCGCCCTCTCGCAGTATGGCTACACCTTC
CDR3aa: CASALSQYGYTF

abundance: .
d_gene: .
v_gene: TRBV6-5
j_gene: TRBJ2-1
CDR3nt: TGTGCCACCTCCAGGGGATATTACAATGAGCAGTTCTTC
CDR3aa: CATSRGYYNEQFF

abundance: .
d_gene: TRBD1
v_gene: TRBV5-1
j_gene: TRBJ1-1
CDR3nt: TGCGCCAGCAGCTTTGGACAGGGGAACACTGAAGCTTTCTTT
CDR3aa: CASSFGQGNTEAFF

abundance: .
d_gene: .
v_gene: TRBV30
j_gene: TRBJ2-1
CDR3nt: TGTGCCTGGAGTAAATTCTACAATGAGCAGTTCTTC
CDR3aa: CAWSKFYNEQFF

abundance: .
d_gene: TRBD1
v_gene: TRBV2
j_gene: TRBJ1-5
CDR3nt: TGTGCCAGTGAAGGGACAGGGAATCAGCCCCAGCATTTT
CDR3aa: CASEGTGNQPQHF

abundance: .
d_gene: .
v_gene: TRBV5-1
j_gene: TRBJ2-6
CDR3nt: TGCGCCAGCAGCTTGGGGGAACCCTCTGGGGCCAACGTCCTGACTTTC
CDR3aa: CASSLGEPSGANVLTF

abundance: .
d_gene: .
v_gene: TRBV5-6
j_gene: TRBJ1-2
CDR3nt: TGTGCCAGCAGCTTGGGGGCAGGGGAGGATGGCTACACCTTC
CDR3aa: CASSLGAGEDGYTF

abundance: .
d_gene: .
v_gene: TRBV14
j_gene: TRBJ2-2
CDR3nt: TGTGCCAGCAGCGGGCAGGCCTCCACCGGGGAGCTGTTTTTT
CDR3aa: CASSGQASTGELFF

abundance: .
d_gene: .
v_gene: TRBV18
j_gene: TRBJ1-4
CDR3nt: TGTGCCAGCTCACCAGGGGGACAATGGGAAACTGAAAAACTGTTTTTT
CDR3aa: CASSPGGQWETEKLFF

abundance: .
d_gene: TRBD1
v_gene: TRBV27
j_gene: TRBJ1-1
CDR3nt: TGTGCCAGCAGTCCGAACAGGGGGACGGATGCTTTCTTT
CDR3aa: CASSPNRGTDAFF

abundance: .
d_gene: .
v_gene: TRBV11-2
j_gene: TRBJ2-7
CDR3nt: TGTGCCAGCAGCTTAGAGGGTTTAAGCTCCTACGAGCAGTACTTC
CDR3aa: CASSLEGLSSYEQYF

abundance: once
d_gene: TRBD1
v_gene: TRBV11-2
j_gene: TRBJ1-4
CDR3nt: TGTGCCAGCAGCCTCAGGGGGCTAGTCTATGAAAAACTGTTTTTT
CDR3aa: CASSLRGLVYEKLFF

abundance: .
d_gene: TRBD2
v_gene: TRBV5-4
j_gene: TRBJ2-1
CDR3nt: TGTGCCAGCAGCTTGAGCGGGATTGAGCAGTTCTTC
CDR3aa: CASSLSGIEQFF

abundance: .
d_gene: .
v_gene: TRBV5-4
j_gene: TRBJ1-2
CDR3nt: TGTGCCAGCAGCCCCGGGGTTGGGGATGGCTATGGCTACACCTTC
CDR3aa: CASSPGVGDGYGYTF

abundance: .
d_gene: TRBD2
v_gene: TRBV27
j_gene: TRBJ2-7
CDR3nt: TGTGCCAGCAGCCCTGGTTCCCGGGGCGGGAGATACGAGCAGTACTTC
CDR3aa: CASSPGSRGGRYEQYF

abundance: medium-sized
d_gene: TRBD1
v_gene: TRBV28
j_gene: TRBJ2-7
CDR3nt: TGTGCCAGCAGTTCCACCTCGGACAGGTCCTACGAGCAGTACTTC
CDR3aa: CASSSTSDRSYEQYF

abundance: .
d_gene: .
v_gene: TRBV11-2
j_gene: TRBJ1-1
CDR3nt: TGTGCCAGCAGCCCCTATCCACGGACAGCTTACAACACTGAAGCTTTCTTT
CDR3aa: CASSPYPRTAYNTEAFF

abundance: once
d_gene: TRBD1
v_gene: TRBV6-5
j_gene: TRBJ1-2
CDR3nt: TGTGCCAGCAGTACCAGGCCGACAGGGTACTATGGCTACACCTTC
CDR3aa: CASSTRPTGYYGYTF

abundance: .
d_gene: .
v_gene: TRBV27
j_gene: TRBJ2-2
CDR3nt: TGTGCCAGCAGTTTAAGCGTGGCAGGGACCGGGGAGCTGTTTTTT
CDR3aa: CASSLSVAGTGELFF

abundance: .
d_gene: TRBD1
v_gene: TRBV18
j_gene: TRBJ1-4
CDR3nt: TGTGCCAGCTCACCACCGGGACAGTCTAATGAAAAACTGTTTTTT
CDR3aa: CASSPPGQSNEKLFF

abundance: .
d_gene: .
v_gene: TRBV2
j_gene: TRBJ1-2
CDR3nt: TGTGCCAGCAGTGAAGTTGTGGATCGGACAGTGATCTATGGCTACACCTTC
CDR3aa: CASSEVVDRTVIYGYTF

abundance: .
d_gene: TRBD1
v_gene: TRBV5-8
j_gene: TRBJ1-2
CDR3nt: TGTGCCAGCAGCCCACGGACAGGCCGGGTAGGCTACACCTTC
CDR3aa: CASSPRTGRVGYTF

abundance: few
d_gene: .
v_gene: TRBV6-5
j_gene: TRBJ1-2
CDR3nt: TGTGCCAGCAGTTACTCAGGGGGTACTAACTATGGCTACACCTTC
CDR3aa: CASSYSGGTNYGYTF

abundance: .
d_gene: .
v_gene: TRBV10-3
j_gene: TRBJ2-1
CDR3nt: TGTGCCATCAGTGAGGGATACAATGAGCAGTTCTTC
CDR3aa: CAISEGYNEQFF

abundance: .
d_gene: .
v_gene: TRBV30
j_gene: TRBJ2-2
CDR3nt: TGTGCCTGGATAGGCGGGACACCCTACACCGGGGAGCTGTTTTTT
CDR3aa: CAWIGGTPYTGELFF

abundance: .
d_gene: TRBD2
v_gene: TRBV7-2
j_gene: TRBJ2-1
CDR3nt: TGTGCCAGCAGCTTGCGGTCCGGGACTAGCGGGGGGGAGCAGTTCTTC
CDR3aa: CASSLRSGTSGGEQFF

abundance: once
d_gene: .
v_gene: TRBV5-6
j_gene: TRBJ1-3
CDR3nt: TGTGCCAGCAGCTTGGAGACATTCTCTGGAAACACCATATATTTT
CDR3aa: CASSLETFSGNTIYF

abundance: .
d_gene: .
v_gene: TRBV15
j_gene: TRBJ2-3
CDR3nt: TGTGCCACCAGCAGGGGCCCCGCGCTAGCCCCAGATACGCAGTATTTT
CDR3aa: CATSRGPALAPDTQYF

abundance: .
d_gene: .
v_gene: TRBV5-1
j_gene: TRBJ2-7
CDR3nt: TGCGCCAGCAGCTTACTTGGACCAGTTTCGGGCGAGCAGTACTTC
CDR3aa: CASSLLGPVSGEQYF

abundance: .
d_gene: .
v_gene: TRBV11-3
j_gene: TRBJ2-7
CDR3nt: TGTGCCAGCAGCCCTCGACTTGGCTACGAGCAGTACTTC
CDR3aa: CASSPRLGYEQYF

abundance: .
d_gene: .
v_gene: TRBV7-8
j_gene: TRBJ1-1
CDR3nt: TGTGCCAGCAGCTTAGGTGGGTCGAACACTGAAGCTTTCTTT
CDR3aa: CASSLGGSNTEAFF

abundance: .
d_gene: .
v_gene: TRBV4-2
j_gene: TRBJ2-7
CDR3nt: TGTGCCAGCAGCCAAGGTGGCCAGCGGGCCTACGAGCAGTACTTC
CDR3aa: CASSQGGQRAYEQYF

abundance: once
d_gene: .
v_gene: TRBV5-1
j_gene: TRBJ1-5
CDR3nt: TGCGCCAGCAGCTTGGAGGGGCCCCCGGAGCCCCAGCATTTT
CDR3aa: CASSLEGPPEPQHF

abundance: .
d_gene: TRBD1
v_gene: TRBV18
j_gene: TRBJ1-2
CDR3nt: TGTGCCAGCTCACCGGGACAGGGGGTGAATGGCTACACCTTC
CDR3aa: CASSPGQGVNGYTF

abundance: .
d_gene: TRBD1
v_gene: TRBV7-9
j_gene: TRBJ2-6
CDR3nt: TGTGCCAGCAGCTTCCGACCGGGACAGGTGGGCTCTGGGGCCAACGTCCTGACTTTC
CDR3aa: CASSFRPGQVGSGANVLTF